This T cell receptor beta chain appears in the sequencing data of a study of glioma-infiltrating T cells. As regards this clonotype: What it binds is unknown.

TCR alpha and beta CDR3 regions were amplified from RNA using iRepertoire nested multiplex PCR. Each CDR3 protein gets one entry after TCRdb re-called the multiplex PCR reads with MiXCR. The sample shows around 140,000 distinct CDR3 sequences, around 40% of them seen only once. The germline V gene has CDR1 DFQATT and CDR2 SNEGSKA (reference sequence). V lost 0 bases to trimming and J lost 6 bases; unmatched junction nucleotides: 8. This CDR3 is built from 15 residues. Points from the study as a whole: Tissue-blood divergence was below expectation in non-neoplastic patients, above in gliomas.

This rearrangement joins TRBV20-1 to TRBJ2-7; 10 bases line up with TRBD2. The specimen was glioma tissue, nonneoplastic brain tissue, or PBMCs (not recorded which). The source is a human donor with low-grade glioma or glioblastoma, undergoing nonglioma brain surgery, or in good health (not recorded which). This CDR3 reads CSARDSLAGDPEQYF. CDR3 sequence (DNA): TGCAGTGCTAGAGATTCCCTAGCGGGAGACCCCGAGCAGTACTTC.